The 25 T cell receptor beta chains in this list originate from one sample, sequenced in a study of blood T cell repertoires in COVID-19. Produced via immunoSEQ multiplex PCR; TCRdb's table is partial and in-frame only. The sample holds about 310,000 clones, approximately 86% seen once. The sequencing sample was made of PBMCs or T cells enriched from blood (not recorded which). Every receptor here comes from a woman aged 18 to 35 who had recovered from COVID-19.

The chain carries TRBV24-1 and TRBJ1-4; D remains unclear. Germline-derived CDR1 and CDR2 are KGHDR and SFDVKD. The length of the CDR3 is 11 residues. Trimming removed 7 bases from V and 5 bases from J, with 4 bases in between. The CDR3 sequence: CATRRNEKLFF. The CDR3 DNA follows: TGTGCCACCAGGAGGAATGAAAAACTGTTTTTT.

The rearrangement joins TRBV5-8 to TRBJ1-3, with a tentative D call TRBD1 (6 bases). Germline V gene sequence: CDR1 SGHTS, CDR2 YDEGEE. This CDR3 contains 15 residues. The V gene lost 1 base and the J gene lost 1 base, with 9 bases spanning the gap. This CDR3 reads CASSLRGGSGNTIYF. The CDR3 nucleotides are TGTGCCAGCAGCTTGAGAGGGGGTTCTGGAAACACCATATATTTT.

In its sample, this clone was seen once. The chain has TRBV19 and TRBJ2-1, with D possibly being TRBD2 (6 bases). Trimming shortened V by 4 bases and J by 4 bases, and 14 bases separated the two germline ends. The CDR3 runs to 15 residues. Germline V gene sequence: CDR1 LNHDA, CDR2 SQIVND (reference sequence). The CDR3 DNA follows: TGTGCCAGTAGTACCGGAGGGATGGGGTACAATGAGCAGTTCTTC. Residues: CASSTGGMGYNEQFF.

This clone was seen once. The gene calls are TRBV7-2 and TRBJ2-7; 9 nucleotides agree with TRBD2. The CDR3 extends over 14 amino acids. V shed 5 bases, J shed 4 bases, and the junction held 6 bases outside the gene matches. The germline V gene encodes CDR1 SGHTA and CDR2 FQGNSA. The DNA for the CDR3 is TGTGCCAGCAGCCCGGGCGGGAGGGGGTACGAGCAGTACTTC. It translates to CASSPGGRGYEQYF.

The V and J genes are TRBV6-1 and TRBJ1-1; D is uncertain. The CDR3 runs to 12 residues. Between the trimmed V and J ends, which lost 3 bases and 5 bases, there was a span of 7 bases. The germline V gene has CDR1 MNHNS and CDR2 SASEGT. The CDR3 nucleotides read TGTGCCAGCAGTGAGACTTTTACTGAAGCTTTCTTT. It encodes CASSETFTEAFF.

The chain has TRBV3-1 (or the pseudogene TRBV3-2) and TRBJ1-5; unclear D gene. The V end was cut by 1 base, the J end by 11 bases, with 15 bases between. In germline, CDR1 is LGHDT, CDR2 YNNKEL (reference sequence). The CDR3 is 14 residues long. CDR3 bases: TGTGCCAGCAGCCAAGGCCCTAGCGGTTGGGCCCAGCATTTT. Protein: CASSQGPSGWAQHF.

The count of this clone is one. CDR3 protein: CASSQSTSDNEQFF. The CDR3, as DNA: TGTGCCAGCAGCCAATCGACTAGCGACAATGAGCAGTTCTTC. This chain joins TRBV7-3 and TRBJ2-1; 8 bases fit TRBD2. Germline V gene lookup returns CDR1 SGHTA and CDR2 FQGTGA. The CDR3 spans 14 residues. V shed 5 bases and J 5 bases; nucleotides not matched to a gene: 5.

This clone was detected only once. This chain connects TRBV27 to TRBJ2-1, with 11 positions matching TRBD2. V was pared by 2 bases and J by 6 bases, with 6 bases of the junction left unmatched. The germline V gene encodes CDR1 MNHEY and CDR2 SMNVEV (reference sequence). This CDR3 is built from 16 residues. In DNA form, the CDR3 reads TGTGCCAGCAGTTTAATAACCGGGACTAGCGGCAATGAGCAGTTCTTC. Amino acids: CASSLITGTSGNEQFF.

The rearrangement uses TRBV7-6 and TRBJ2-7; maybe TRBD1 (7 bases). Trimming took 1 base from V and 3 from J, leaving 10 bases between them. The CDR3 spans 14 residues. Germline V gene lookup returns CDR1 SGHVS and CDR2 FNYEAQ. The CDR3 protein is CASSLGGTVYEQYF. CDR3 DNA sequence: TGTGCCAGCAGCTTAGGCGGGACAGTCTACGAGCAGTACTTC.

This chain connects TRBV28 to TRBJ2-7, with D possibly being TRBD1 (6 bases). There are 14 residues in the CDR3. CDR1 is MDHEN, CDR2 SYDVKM, per germline. V dropped 1 base and J dropped 2 bases, with 9 bases sitting between them. This chain's CDR3 is CASSLLGAAYEQYF. CDR3 in DNA: TGTGCCAGCAGTTTATTGGGGGCTGCCTACGAGCAGTACTTC.

Remarks on this clone: Other DNA sequences of this sample code for an identical CDR3. This chain links TRBV6-5 with TRBJ1-1; maybe TRBD1 (5 bases). CDR3 length: 14 amino acids. Germline V gene lookup returns CDR1 MNHEY and CDR2 SVGAGI. The V end was cut by 5 bases, the J end by 0 bases, with 10 bases between. The CDR3 DNA sequence: TGTGCCAGCAGTAGGGGTACAGTGAACACTGAAGCTTTCTTT. This encodes CASSRGTVNTEAFF.

The rearrangement uses TRBV5-5 and TRBJ2-1, with 10 bases fitting TRBD2. Germline CDR1 and CDR2: SGHKS and YYEKEE (reference sequence). J lost 6 bases, V lost 3 bases, and 9 bases had no gene match. This CDR3 spans 16 amino acids. Written as DNA, the CDR3 is TGTGCCAGCAGCTCGGACGGGACTAGCGTAGGCAATGAGCAGTTCTTC. Its translation: CASSSDGTSVGNEQFF.

A note on this clone: Other DNA sequences within the sample encode an identical CDR3. The CDR3 sequence: CASGQGNYGYTF. The CDR3 nucleotides are TGTGCCAGTGGACAGGGAAACTATGGCTACACCTTC. This rearrangement joins TRBV7-3 to TRBJ1-2, with 8 bases fitting TRBD1. V lost 9 bases to trimming and J lost 2 bases; unmatched junction nucleotides: 2. The CDR3 totals 12 residues. In germline, CDR1 is SGHTA, CDR2 FQGTGA.

The V call is TRBV7-6, the J call TRBJ2-3; 10 bases agree with TRBD2. The germline V gene has CDR1 SGHVS and CDR2 FNYEAQ. The V gene end was trimmed by 5 bases and the J gene end by 1 base; junction bases not matched to a gene: 9. The CDR3 sequence is 17 residues long. CDR3 sequence: CASSLAPGLAGTDTQYF. The CDR3 DNA reads TGTGCCAGCAGCCTGGCCCCCGGACTAGCGGGCACAGATACGCAGTATTTT. Together with reference TRBV7-6 and TRBJ2-3, the CDR3 gives the full variable domain: GAGVSQSPRYKVTKRGQDVALRCDPISGHVSLYWYRQALGQGPEFLTYFNYEAQQDKSGLPNDRFSAERPEGSISTLTIQRTEQRDSAMYRCASSLAPGLAGTDTQYFGPGTRLTVL.

The chain is built from TRBV28 and TRBJ2-7; 7 nucleotides align to TRBD1. Germline V lookup: CDR1 MDHEN, CDR2 SYDVKM. The V gene end was trimmed by 2 bases and the J gene end by 10 bases; junction bases not matched to a gene: 11. The CDR3 consists of 14 residues. CDR3 protein: CASSLEGAPRGQYF. CDR3 nucleotides: TGTGCCAGCAGTTTAGAGGGGGCGCCGAGGGGCCAGTACTTC.

The V and J genes are TRBV7-2 and TRBJ1-2; D perhaps matches TRBD1 (5 bases). Germline V CDR1 and CDR2: SGHTA, FQGNSA. V lost 2 bases and J lost 4, with 17 bases in between. The length of the CDR3 is 16 residues. CDR3 in DNA: TGTGCCAGCAGCTTATTATATGGCAGGGATGCCTATGGCTACACCTTC. This translates into CASSLLYGRDAYGYTF.

The chain is built from TRBV7-2 and TRBJ1-2, with 7 bases fitting TRBD1. Germline V gene data show CDR1 as SGHTA and CDR2 as FQGNSA. This CDR3 region has 16 residues. The junction had 8 bases not matched to a gene; V was cut back by 0 bases and J by 4 bases. The CDR3 here is CASSLAGTVGLYGYTF. The DNA for the CDR3 is TGTGCCAGCAGCTTAGCTGGGACAGTTGGACTCTATGGCTACACCTTC.

This clone was seen a single time. This chain joins TRBV7-9 and TRBJ1-2, with 7 positions matching TRBD1. V dropped 3 bases and J dropped 8; count of bases not matched to a gene: 9. CDR3 length: 14 amino acids. From germline, CDR1 is SEHNR and CDR2 FQNEAQ (reference sequence). CDR3 sequence: CASSLEHRGRGYTF. In DNA form, the CDR3 reads TGTGCCAGCAGCTTGGAGCACAGGGGCCGAGGCTACACCTTC. Full variable domain (missing parts from reference TRBV7-9 and TRBJ1-2): DTGVSQNPRHKITKRGQNVTFRCDPISEHNRLYWYRQTLGQGPEFLTYFQNEAQLEKSRLLSDRFSAERPKGSFSTLEIQRTEQGDSAMYLCASSLEHRGRGYTFGSGTRLTVV.

The genes are TRBV7-2 and TRBJ1-4; weak D call: TRBD1 (6 bases). The CDR3 has 15 amino acids. The germline V and J ends were trimmed by 5 bases and 4 bases, with 14 bases remaining between them. Germline V CDR1 and CDR2: SGHTA, FQGNSA. Here the CDR3 reads CASSEPSRGNEKLFF. Here the CDR3 DNA reads TGTGCCAGCAGCGAGCCGAGCAGGGGTAATGAAAAACTGTTTTTT.

V and J are TRBV19 and TRBJ2-7; unclear D gene. The V and J ends lost 1 base and 0 bases respectively, with 7 bases between them. The length of the CDR3 is 14 residues. Per the germline V gene, CDR1 is LNHDA and CDR2 is SQIVND (reference sequence). The CDR3 loop is CASSIAVSSYEQYF. CDR3 DNA sequence: TGTGCCAGTAGTATAGCTGTTAGCTCCTACGAGCAGTACTTC.

The V and J genes are TRBV10-3 and TRBJ2-5; TRBD1 might be the D (5 bases). V lost 0 bases and J 2 bases, leaving 19 bases between the germline ends. From germline, CDR1 is ENHRY and CDR2 SYGVKD. The CDR3 runs to 18 residues. The DNA of the CDR3 is TGTGCCATCAGTGAGTCAGCTTCTGGGGCGAGTTTACAAGAGACCCAGTACTTC. This encodes CAISESASGASLQETQYF.

This clone has just a few counts. The CDR3 DNA follows: TGTGCCAGCAGTGGGGCAGCGAACACTGAAGCTTTCTTT. This gives the protein CASSGAANTEAFF. The V call is TRBV11-3, the J call TRBJ1-1, with a weak D call TRBD1 (5 bases). The CDR3 covers 13 residues. Germline assignment: CDR1 SGHNT and CDR2 YENEEA. The V end lost 6 bases, the J end lost 1 base, and 9 bases lay between the germline ends.

The V call is TRBV6-2 or TRBV6-3, the J call TRBJ2-1; 14 bases are shared with TRBD2. The CDR3 is made up of 16 amino acids. Germline trimming cut 5 bases from V and 4 bases from J; bases unmatched to any gene: 4. Germline CDR1 is MNHEY and CDR2 is SVGEGT. CDR3 loop: CASSTTSGRAYNEQFF. The CDR3 DNA sequence: TGTGCCAGCAGTACGACTAGCGGGAGGGCGTACAATGAGCAGTTCTTC.

The rearrangement joins TRBV10-3 to TRBJ2-1, with D possibly TRBD2 on 6 matching bases. Germline V gene lookup returns CDR1 ENHRY and CDR2 SYGVKD. This CDR3 spans 16 amino acids. V was clipped by 3 bases and J by 6 bases, with 18 bases between them. CDR3 sequence: CAISDLTGARRNEQFF. In DNA, the CDR3 is TGTGCCATCAGTGATTTAACGGGAGCACGACGCAATGAGCAGTTCTTC.

A single count supports this clone. The chain combines TRBV6-5 with TRBJ2-3, with a weak D call TRBD1 (5 bases). Trimming stripped 8 bases from V and 4 bases from J, with 16 bases between. The CDR3 extends over 14 amino acids. The germline gives CDR1 MNHEY, CDR2 SVGAGI. CDR3 region: CASDSGLVPDTQYF. The CDR3 DNA is TGTGCCAGCGATTCAGGGTTAGTACCAGATACGCAGTATTTT.